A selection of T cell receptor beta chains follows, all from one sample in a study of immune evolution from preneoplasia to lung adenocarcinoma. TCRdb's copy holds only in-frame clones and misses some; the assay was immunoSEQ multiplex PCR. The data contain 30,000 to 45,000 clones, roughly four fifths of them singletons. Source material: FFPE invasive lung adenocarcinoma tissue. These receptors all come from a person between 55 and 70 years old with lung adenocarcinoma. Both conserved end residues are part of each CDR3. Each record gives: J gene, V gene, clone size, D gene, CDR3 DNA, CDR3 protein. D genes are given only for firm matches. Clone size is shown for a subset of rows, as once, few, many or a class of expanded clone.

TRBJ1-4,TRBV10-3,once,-,TGTGCCATCAGTGAGAGGGGGGTTGAAAAACTGTTTTTT,CAISERGVEKLFF
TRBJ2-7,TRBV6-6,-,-,TGTGCCAGCAGTTACTCAGACTACGAGCAGTACTTC,CASSYSDYEQYF
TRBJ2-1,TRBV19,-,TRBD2,TGTGCCAATATGAGGGGGGTAGCGGGAACAAATGAGCAGTTCTTC,CANMRGVAGTNEQFF
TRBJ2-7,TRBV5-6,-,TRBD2,TGTGCCAGCAGGGTAGCGGGAGCTACCTACGAGCAGTACTTC,CASRVAGATYEQYF
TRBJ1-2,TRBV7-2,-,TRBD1,TGTGCCAGCAGCGCCCAGGGGGGTCTGGGCTACACCTTC,CASSAQGGLGYTF
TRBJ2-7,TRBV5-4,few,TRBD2,TGTGCCAGCAGCCCCGGGACTAGCGGGGTCTACGGGCAGTACTTC,CASSPGTSGVYGQYF
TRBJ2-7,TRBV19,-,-,TGTGCCAGTAGTCTCGGGACGTACTACGAGCAGTACTTC,CASSLGTYYEQYF
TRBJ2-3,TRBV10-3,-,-,TGTGCCATCAGTGAGGTAATCTCAGATACGCAGTATTTT,CAISEVISDTQYF
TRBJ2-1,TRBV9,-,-,TGTGCCAGCAGCGTAGTTGCCGGGTCGGGTATTAAGGACAATGAGCAGTTCTTC,CASSVVAGSGIKDNEQFF
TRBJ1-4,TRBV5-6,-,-,TGTGCCAGCACCACTCGACGGGACGCAACTAATGAAAAACTGTTTTTT,CASTTRRDATNEKLFF
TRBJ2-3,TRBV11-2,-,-,TGTGCCAGCAGCTTCTCTAGCCTCCCAGATACGCAGTATTTT,CASSFSSLPDTQYF
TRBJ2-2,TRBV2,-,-,TGTGCCAGCAGGGGGGGGCAGAACACCGGGGAGCTGTTTTTT,CASRGGQNTGELFF
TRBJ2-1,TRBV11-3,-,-,TGTGCCAGCAGCTTAGACGGCTCCTGGATCAATAAGCAGTTCTTC,CASSLDGSWINKQFF
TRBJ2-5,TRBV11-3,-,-,TGTGCCAGCAGCTTAGATCTGGAGACCCAGTACTTC,CASSLDLETQYF
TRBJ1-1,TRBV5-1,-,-,TGCGCCAGCAGCTGGGGGGGATACACTGAAGCTTTCTTT,CASSWGGYTEAFF
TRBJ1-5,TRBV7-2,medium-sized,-,TGTGCCAGCAGCTTACAAAGCGGCAGGGGAGTGACCCCCCAGCATTTT,CASSLQSGRGVTPQHF
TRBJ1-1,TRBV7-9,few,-,TGTGCCTGGATAACAGGGACTGAAGCTTTCTTT,CAWITGTEAFF
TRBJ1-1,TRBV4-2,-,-,TGTGCCAGCACACCTCTAACTACAGGGCTGGAAGCTTTCTTT,CASTPLTTGLEAFF
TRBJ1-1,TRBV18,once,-,TGTGCCAGCTCACCCACACAGGCGCCGAACACTGAAGCTTTCTTT,CASSPTQAPNTEAFF
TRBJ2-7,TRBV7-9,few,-,TGTGCCAGCAGCTCCACCTACGAGCAGTACTTC,CASSSTYEQYF
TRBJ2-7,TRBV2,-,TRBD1,TGTGCCAGCAGTGAGAGGGGGCCAGCCTACGAGCAGTACTTC,CASSERGPAYEQYF
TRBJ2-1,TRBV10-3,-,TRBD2,TGTGCCATCAAGGGGACTAGCGCTAACAATGAGCAGTTCTTC,CAIKGTSANNEQFF
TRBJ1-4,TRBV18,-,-,TGTGCCAGCTCACCTCAACAGGGCACTAATGAAAAACTGTTTTTT,CASSPQQGTNEKLFF
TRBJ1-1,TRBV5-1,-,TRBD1,TGCGCCAGCAGCCACCCGGGACAGCAAAACACTGAAGCTTTCTTT,CASSHPGQQNTEAFF
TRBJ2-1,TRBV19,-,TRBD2,TGTGCCAGTAGTATTTTTTCCAGCGGGAGGGACAATGAGCAGTTCTTC,CASSIFSSGRDNEQFF
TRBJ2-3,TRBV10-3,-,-,TGTGCCATCAGTGAAGGAGCGAGAGGAGCCGTAGATACGCAGTATTTT,CAISEGARGAVDTQYF
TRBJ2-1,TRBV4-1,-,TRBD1,TGCGCCAGCAGCCAACCCGGACAGGTGAAACATGAGCAGTTCTTC,CASSQPGQVKHEQFF
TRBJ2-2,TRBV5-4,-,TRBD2,TGTGCCAGCAGCAAGGAAGCGGGAGGGCCAAAAGGGGAGCTGTTTTTT,CASSKEAGGPKGELFF
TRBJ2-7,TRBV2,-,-,TGTGCCAGCAGTGATCGGCAGGGAGTCCACTACGAGCAGTACTTC,CASSDRQGVHYEQYF
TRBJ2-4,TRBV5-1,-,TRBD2,TGCGCCAGCAGCTTGGAGGCTAGCGGGATAGCCAAAAACATTCAGTACTTC,CASSLEASGIAKNIQYF
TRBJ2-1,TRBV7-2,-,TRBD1,TGTGCCAGCAGTCGAGGGGACAGGGCCAATGAGCAGTTCTTC,CASSRGDRANEQFF
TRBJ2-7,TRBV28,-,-,TGTGCCAGCGGAGTATGGGGAAGCTCCTACGAGCAGTACTTC,CASGVWGSSYEQYF
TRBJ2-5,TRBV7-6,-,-,TGTGCCAGCAGCTTAAGACAGCAAGAGACCCAGTACTTC,CASSLRQQETQYF
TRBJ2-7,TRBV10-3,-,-,TGTGCCATCAGTGAGGGGGGAACTAGTGCCTACGAGCAGTACTTC,CAISEGGTSAYEQYF
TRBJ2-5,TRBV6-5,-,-,TGTGCCAGTACGGGGAACCAAGAGACCCAGTACTTC,CASTGNQETQYF
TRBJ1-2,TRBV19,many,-,TGTGCCAGTAGTATAAGGGCGGTGGACTATGGCTACACCTTC,CASSIRAVDYGYTF
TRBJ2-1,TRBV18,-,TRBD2,TGTGCCAGCTCATTACTAGCGGGGACATACAATGAGCAGTTCTTC,CASSLLAGTYNEQFF
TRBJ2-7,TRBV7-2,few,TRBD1,TGTGCCAGCAGCTTAAGTAGGAACAGGGGGGCGTACTTC,CASSLSRNRGAYF
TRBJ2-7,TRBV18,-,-,TGTGCCAGCTCACCACCCGACAGTTCGGGCGAGCAGTACTTC,CASSPPDSSGEQYF
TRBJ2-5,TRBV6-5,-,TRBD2,TGTGCCAGCAGTTTACATAGCGGGAGGGGCCGAAAGACCCAGTACTTC,CASSLHSGRGRKTQYF
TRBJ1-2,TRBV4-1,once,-,TGCGCCAGCAGCCCCCACCGAGAGAACTATGGCTACACCTTC,CASSPHRENYGYTF
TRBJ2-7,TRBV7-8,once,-,TGTGCCAGCAGCCCCATTCGGGGAGGAGAGCAGTACTTC,CASSPIRGGEQYF
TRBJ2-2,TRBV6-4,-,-,TGTGCCAGCAGTGGAACGTGGACCGGGGAGCTGTTTTTT,CASSGTWTGELFF
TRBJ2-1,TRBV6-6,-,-,TGTGCCAGCACTCGCGAAGTTGGGAACAATGAGCAGTTCTTC,CASTREVGNNEQFF
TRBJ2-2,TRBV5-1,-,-,TGCGCCAGCAGCTTGTTCTACAGCGGGAACACCGGGGAGCTGTTTTTT,CASSLFYSGNTGELFF